Listed here are 29 T cell receptor beta chains from one sample, sequenced in a study of T cells in localized non-small cell lung cancer. Clones were read by immunoSEQ multiplex PCR, and TCRdb kept only the in-frame ones, dropping some. The data contain some 50,000 clones, roughly 84% of them singletons. The sequencing here drew on peripheral blood mononuclear cells, taken before any cancer treatment. The source is a man between 40 and 70 years old with stage III lung adenocarcinoma.

The chain combines TRBV4-3 with TRBJ2-7; D call uncertain. Germline CDR1 reads LGHNA; CDR2 reads YSLEER. With 5 bases removed from V and 3 bases from J, the gap between germline ends came to 11 bases. The CDR3 covers 13 residues. Here the CDR3 DNA reads TGCGCCAGCAGCTTACGGGTCAGCTACGAGCAGTACTTC. Amino acid sequence: CASSLRVSYEQYF.

This chain links TRBV7-9 with TRBJ2-3; D gene ambiguous. The germline V gene has CDR1 SEHNR and CDR2 FQNEAQ (reference sequence). The CDR3 totals 14 residues. V was cut by 5 bases and J by 6 bases, with 15 bases left in between. CDR3 DNA sequence: TGTGCCAGCAGCCCAGACGTGCCCGCCGATACGCAGTATTTT. It translates to CASSPDVPADTQYF.

V is TRBV18 and J is TRBJ1-1, with TRBD1 matching 7 bases. This CDR3 region has 18 residues. After removal of 4 bases from V and 0 bases from J, the junction contained 14 bases not matched to a gene. Looked up from germline, CDR1 is KGHSH and CDR2 is LQKENI. The CDR3 reads CASSHAGTEEFMNTEAFF. As DNA, the CDR3 is TGTGCCAGCTCACACGCCGGGACAGAAGAGTTCATGAACACTGAAGCTTTCTTT.

The gene calls are TRBV7-2 and TRBJ2-7; 10 nucleotides match TRBD2. V shed 4 bases and J 3 bases; nucleotides not matched to a gene: 6. Germline assignment: CDR1 SGHTA and CDR2 FQGNSA. This CDR3 spans 15 amino acids. This CDR3 is CASSSASGGLYEQYF. Here the CDR3 DNA reads TGTGCCAGCAGCTCAGCTAGCGGGGGCCTCTACGAGCAGTACTTC. Looking up the rest from reference TRBV7-2 and TRBJ2-7 gives the full variable domain: GAGVSQSPSNKVTEKGKDVELRCDPISGHTALYWYRQSLGQGLEFLIYFQGNSAPDKSGLPSDRFSAERTGGSVSTLTIQRTQQEDSAVYLCASSSASGGLYEQYFGPGTRLTVT.

This clone came up a few times. The V call is TRBV11-1, the J call TRBJ1-2, with unresolved D. Trimming pared 5 bases from V and 8 bases from J, leaving 21 bases between. The germline V gene encodes CDR1 SGHAT and CDR2 FQDESV (reference sequence). This CDR3 has 15 residues. As DNA, the CDR3 is TGTGCCAGCAGCCCCCCCGACGGGGAGGCGTTCGGCTACACCTTC. Translating gives CASSPPDGEAFGYTF.

V gene TRBV9 combines with J gene TRBJ2-3, with 11 bases aligning to TRBD2. Trimming at V came to 3 bases and at J to 0 bases, leaving 9 bases not matched to a gene. This CDR3 spans 18 amino acids. The germline gives CDR1 SGDLS, CDR2 YYNGEE. Here the CDR3 DNA reads TGTGCCAGCAGCGCGGTGAGTAGCGGGGGGGCTAGCACAGATACGCAGTATTTT. Translated, it gives CASSAVSSGGASTDTQYF.

This chain joins TRBV27 and TRBJ1-2; TRBD1 is a possible D gene (6 bases). The germline V gene has CDR1 MNHEY and CDR2 SMNVEV (reference sequence). The CDR3 is made up of 15 amino acids. The ends were cut back, 3 bases at V and 2 bases at J, with 13 bases in the middle. CDR3 sequence: CASSFTGTTNYGYTF. In DNA, the CDR3 is TGTGCCAGCAGTTTTACCGGGACAACAAACTATGGCTACACCTTC.

This rearrangement joins TRBV5-6 to TRBJ2-7; 9 bases agree with TRBD1. Trimming cost V 0 bases and J 4 bases; bases outside gene matches: 8. The germline V gene has CDR1 SGHDT and CDR2 YYEEEE. The CDR3 consists of 16 residues. The CDR3 reads CASSLGTGGYVYEQYF. CDR3 in DNA: TGTGCCAGCAGCTTGGGTACAGGGGGCTACGTGTACGAGCAGTACTTC.

This rearrangement joins TRBV27 to TRBJ1-1; D call uncertain. In germline, CDR1 is MNHEY, CDR2 SMNVEV (reference sequence). CDR3 size: 13 residues. The V end was cut by 2 bases, the J end by 1 base, with 5 bases between. The CDR3 here is CASSLVPNTEAFF. The CDR3 DNA reads as TGTGCCAGCAGTTTAGTTCCGAACACTGAAGCTTTCTTT.

V is TRBV6-5 and J is TRBJ1-5; D uncertain. The germline CDR1 and CDR2 sequences are MNHEY and SVGAGI. The CDR3 covers 14 residues. V gave up 6 bases and J gave up 2 bases, with 11 bases separating them. The CDR3 loop is CASRGGFGNQPQHF. CDR3 DNA: TGTGCCAGCAGAGGAGGGTTTGGCAATCAGCCCCAGCATTTT.

The chain links TRBV11-3 to TRBJ2-2; no definite D call. Germline V gene sequence: CDR1 SGHNT, CDR2 YENEEA. The CDR3 is 14 residues long. The germline V and J ends were trimmed by 3 bases and 2 bases, with 7 bases remaining between them. The CDR3 protein is CASSFRVNTGELFF. The CDR3 DNA is TGTGCCAGCAGCTTCCGGGTCAACACCGGGGAGCTGTTTTTT.

This clone has a handful of counts. This sequence joins TRBV7-9 and TRBJ2-2; TRBD2 matches at 9 bases. CDR3 length: 16 residues. Germline V gene sequence: CDR1 SEHNR, CDR2 FQNEAQ (reference sequence). With V trimmed by 2 bases and J by 2 bases, 3 bases remained unmatched. CDR3 sequence: CASSLLAGLNTGELFF. CDR3 sequence (DNA): TGTGCCAGCAGCTTACTAGCGGGGCTCAACACCGGGGAGCTGTTTTTT.

This clone was detected only a few times. V gene TRBV2 combines with J gene TRBJ2-7, with TRBD2 matching over 7 bases. CDR1 and CDR2 (germline): SNHLY, FYNNEI. Losses at the gene ends were 9 bases for V and 0 bases for J; bases not matched to a gene: 5. There are 13 residues in the CDR3. The DNA of the CDR3 is TGTGCCAGTACTAGCGCCGGCTCCTACGAGCAGTACTTC. It is translated as CASTSAGSYEQYF.

The chain has TRBV19 and TRBJ1-5; D remains unclear. Germline lookup yields CDR1 LNHDA and CDR2 SQIVND (reference sequence). The CDR3 sequence is 15 residues long. Between the trimmed V and J ends, which lost 7 bases and 0 bases, there was a span of 13 bases. Here the CDR3 reads CASNEGLYSNQPQHF. CDR3 coding DNA: TGTGCCAGTAATGAGGGTCTTTATAGCAATCAGCCCCAGCATTTT.

The genes are TRBV5-1 and TRBJ1-1; D is unclear. The CDR3 sequence is 14 residues long. CDR1 and CDR2 (germline): SGHRS, YFSETQ. V dropped 2 bases and J dropped 5 bases, with 13 bases sitting between them. The CDR3 reads CASSLGHERTEAFF. CDR3 sequence (DNA): TGCGCCAGCAGCTTAGGCCATGAGCGGACTGAAGCTTTCTTT.

This chain links TRBV7-2 with TRBJ1-1, with TRBD1 identical over 8 bases. With 5 bases clipped from V and 3 bases from J, the junction kept 2 bases outside the gene matches. The CDR3 consists of 13 residues. Germline assignment: CDR1 SGHTA and CDR2 FQGNSA. The CDR3, as DNA: TGTGCCAGCAGCCGACAGGGGTACACTGAAGCTTTCTTT. This encodes CASSRQGYTEAFF.

This clone was counted between two and nine times. V usage is TRBV19 and J usage is TRBJ1-6, with 7 positions matching TRBD1. With V trimmed by 7 bases and J by 11 bases, 17 bases remained unmatched. In germline, CDR1 is LNHDA, CDR2 SQIVND (reference sequence). The CDR3 contains 16 residues. CDR3 nucleotides: TGTGCCAGTATAGGGACAGCCGGGTCTGGGATAACACCCCTCCACTTT. This sequence encodes CASIGTAGSGITPLHF.

Only a few counts were recorded for this clone. The chain recombines TRBV6-1 with TRBJ1-2; D gene ambiguous. The CDR3 loop spans 13 amino acids. The V end was cut by 4 bases, the J end by 8 bases, with 14 bases between. Germline CDR1 is MNHNS and CDR2 is SASEGT. CDR3 DNA sequence: TGTGCCAGCAGTGTAGTCAGCGGGGAGGGCTACACCTTC. Translating gives CASSVVSGEGYTF.

V and J are TRBV5-5 and TRBJ1-6, with D uncertain. CDR1 SGHKS and CDR2 YYEKEE come from the germline V gene (reference sequence). The CDR3 is 13 amino acids. Trimming stripped 4 bases from V and 7 bases from J, with 9 bases between. CDR3 loop: CASSAGWNSPLHF. The CDR3 bases are TGTGCCAGCAGCGCGGGGTGGAATTCACCCCTCCACTTT.

This rearrangement joins TRBV30 to TRBJ1-2; no definite D call. The V gene lost 2 bases and the J gene lost 9 bases, with 16 bases spanning the gap. Germline V gene lookup returns CDR1 GTSNPN and CDR2 SVGIG (reference sequence). This CDR3 is 13 amino acids long. The CDR3 here is CAWSREGAMSYTF. The CDR3 DNA sequence: TGTGCCTGGAGTAGGGAGGGCGCTATGAGCTACACCTTC.

The chain is built from TRBV7-3 and TRBJ2-7; D is possibly TRBD1 (5 bases). Trimming removed 2 bases at V and 2 bases at J, with 13 bases between. The CDR3 has 15 residues. Germline CDR1 is SGHTA and CDR2 is FQGTGA. Here the CDR3 reads CASSLGAAAPYEQYF. DNA for the CDR3: TGTGCCAGCAGCTTAGGGGCGGCGGCCCCCTACGAGCAGTACTTC.

The chain recombines TRBV5-1 with TRBJ2-1; D unresolved. This CDR3 comprises 15 residues. Germline V gene data show CDR1 as SGHRS and CDR2 as YFSETQ. V was shortened by 0 bases and J by 7 bases, with 14 bases between the two germline ends. CDR3 in amino acids: CASSLELSKRNEQFF. The CDR3 DNA reads TGCGCCAGCAGCTTGGAGCTGTCAAAGAGGAATGAGCAGTTCTTC.

The gene calls are TRBV11-3 and TRBJ2-1, with 12 bases lining up with TRBD2. The junction had 9 bases not matched to a gene; V was cut back by 2 bases and J by 7 bases. CDR3 length: 17 residues. Germline V gene sequence: CDR1 SGHNT, CDR2 YENEEA. The CDR3 is CASSLKALAGGRNEQFF. CDR3 in DNA: TGTGCCAGCAGCTTAAAGGCACTAGCGGGAGGTCGAAATGAGCAGTTCTTC.

The V call is TRBV10-1, the J call TRBJ2-3; D ambiguous. This CDR3 is built from 14 residues. V was clipped by 3 bases and J by 3 bases, with 10 bases between them. The germline CDR1 and CDR2 sequences are WNHNN and SYGVQD (reference sequence). This chain's CDR3 is CASSELLRTDTQYF. The CDR3 bases are TGCGCCAGCAGTGAACTACTTCGTACAGATACGCAGTATTTT.

The count of this clone is one. V usage is TRBV6-5 and J usage is TRBJ2-2, with D possibly matching TRBD2 (6 bases). Germline V gene data show CDR1 as MNHEY and CDR2 as SVGAGI. The CDR3 covers 14 residues. The germline V and J ends were trimmed by 7 bases and 3 bases, with 12 bases remaining between them. Written as DNA, the CDR3 is TGTGCCAGCACCGGGACTTTTCACACCGGGGAGCTGTTTTTT. Translation: CASTGTFHTGELFF.

This CDR3 reads CASLRPPWNEQFF. The CDR3 nucleotides read TGTGCCAGCTTAAGACCCCCGTGGAATGAGCAGTTCTTC. V and J are TRBV2 and TRBJ2-1; D gene uncertain. V shed 8 bases and J shed 7 bases, with 15 bases lying between them. Germline V gene sequence: CDR1 SNHLY, CDR2 FYNNEI. The CDR3 loop spans 13 amino acids.

V is TRBV6-1 and J is TRBJ2-2; perhaps TRBD2 as D (6 bases). The length of the CDR3 is 13 residues. Looked up from germline, CDR1 is MNHNS and CDR2 is SASEGT. Trimming removed 4 bases at V and 7 bases at J, with 10 bases between. Here the CDR3 DNA reads TGTGCCAGCAGTGCTACTAGCTTCGGGGAGCTGTTTTTT. It encodes CASSATSFGELFF.

In its sample, this clone was seen a few times. The gene calls are TRBV19 and TRBJ1-4; no clear D. V lost 0 bases, J lost 4 bases, and 6 bases lay in between. CDR1 LNHDA and CDR2 SQIVND come from the germline V gene (reference sequence). This CDR3 region has 14 residues. CDR3 bases: TGTGCCAGTAGTATAGAACCGGTTAATGAAAAACTGTTTTTT. Translation: CASSIEPVNEKLFF.

This chain joins TRBV18 and TRBJ2-5; the D gene is possibly TRBD1 (6 bases). The CDR3 is 13 residues long. Germline CDR1 and CDR2: KGHSH and LQKENI. Trimming pared 4 bases from V and 5 bases from J, leaving 11 bases between. In DNA, the CDR3 is TGTGCCAGCTCACAACAGGGTCAGGAGACCCAGTACTTC. Amino acids: CASSQQGQETQYF.